This paragraph covers one T cell receptor (beta chain) sequence. The antigen is not known. V lost 4 bases and J 2 bases, leaving 20 bases between the germline ends. Germline CDR1 and CDR2: MNHEY and SVGEGT. This CDR3 contains 18 residues. This entry comes from a study of T cells after yellow fever vaccination. Study findings and constraints: CD4 and CD8 compartments shared a small share of clonotypes. The study noted that FACS-sorted repertoires could contain abundant clonotypes contaminating from the bulk population. Clones from primary vaccination mostly reappeared after the booster (approximately 96% CD4, less than 90% CD8).

A process of 5'RACE template switching, which added a universal primer site and UMIs, was used to make TCR cDNA. From the 5' RACE reads, TCRdb called clonotypes with MiXCR, one entry per CDR3 protein. The sample lists around 530,000 distinct CDR3 sequences; approximately 16% were seen once. This TCR was sampled from a man younger than 30 who received the YFV17D yellow fever vaccine. J is TRBJ2-2 and V is TRBV6-2 or TRBV6-3; TRBD2 might be the D (5 bases). This material consisted of PBMCs, taken roughly 5 days after the first yellow fever vaccination. CDR3 region: CASSSFPGNGRNTGELFF. CDR3 in DNA: TGTGCCAGCAGTTCCTTCCCGGGAAACGGCCGAAACACCGGGGAGCTGTTTTTT.